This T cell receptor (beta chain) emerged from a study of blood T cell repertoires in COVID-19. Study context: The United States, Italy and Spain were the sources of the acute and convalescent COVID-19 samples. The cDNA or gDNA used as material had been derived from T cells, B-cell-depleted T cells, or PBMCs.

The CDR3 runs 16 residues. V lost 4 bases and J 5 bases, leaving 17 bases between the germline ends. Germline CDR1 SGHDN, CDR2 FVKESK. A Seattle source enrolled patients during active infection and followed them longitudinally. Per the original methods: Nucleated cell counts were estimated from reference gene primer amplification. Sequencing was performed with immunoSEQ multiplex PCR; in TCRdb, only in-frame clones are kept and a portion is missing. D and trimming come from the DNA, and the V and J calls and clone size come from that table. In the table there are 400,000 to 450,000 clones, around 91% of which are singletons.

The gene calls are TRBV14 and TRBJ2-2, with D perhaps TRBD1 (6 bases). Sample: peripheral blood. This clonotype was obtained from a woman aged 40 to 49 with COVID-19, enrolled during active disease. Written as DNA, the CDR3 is TGTGCCAGCAGCCCCCCGGGGACACCTGGGACCGGGGAGCTGTTTTTT. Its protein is CASSPPGTPGTGELFF.